The T cell receptor beta chain under discussion was sequenced for a study of CD8 T cells in Susac syndrome. Findings and limits, study-wide: As acknowledged by the study, its TCR sequencing and HLA analysis included a relatively small number of individuals.

Germline values: CDR1 MNHEY, CDR2 SVGAGI. V was clipped by 1 base and J by 6 bases; unmatched bases: 4. The CDR3 runs 15 residues. A word on this clonotype: Its target is unknown.

Peripheral blood CD8+ and CD4+ T cells were profiled by TCR beta sequencing. The multiple sclerosis controls were treatment-naive patients with relapsing-remitting disease that was stable or active. Reverse transcription used roughly 0.45 to 1 ug RNA and random hexamers. The amplification used immunoSEQ multiplex PCR on TCR beta CDR3; it spanned 54 Vbeta and 13 Jbeta. Using its own MiXCR run on the immunoSEQ multiplex PCR reads, TCRdb lists one record per CDR3 protein. The sample has about 300,000 distinct CDR3 sequences, 85% seen once; the top ten hold around 0.22%. Sequenced: CD8+ T cells from PBMCs. This chain links TRBV6-5 with TRBJ2-2; 8 bases align to TRBD1. This TCR was sampled from a human donor with multiple sclerosis. CDR3 region: CASSYLTGVAGELFF. The CDR3 DNA sequence: TGTGCCAGCAGTTACTTGACAGGGGTGGCCGGGGAGCTGTTTTTT.